This T cell receptor beta chain was sequenced for a study of blood T cell repertoires in COVID-19. As processed by the authors: Amplifying reference gene primers gave estimates of nucleated cell counts. TCRdb keeps only in-frame clones here, not all; method: immunoSEQ multiplex PCR. That table furnishes V, J and clone size, whereas the DNA furnished D and trimming. The table records some 170,000 clones, roughly 87% of them present only once. The CDR3 length is 15 residues. The V gene's germline CDR1 is KGHSH and CDR2 LQKENI. Unmatched junction bases numbered 4, after V lost 2 bases and J lost 0 bases.

The specimen sequenced was PBMCs or T cells enriched from blood (not recorded which). The V gene is TRBV18, the J gene TRBJ2-7, with 7 nucleotides matching TRBD2. This clonotype was obtained from a human donor with acute COVID-19. The donor label of this sample is uncertain. CDR3 sequence: CASSPIGTTSYEQYF. The CDR3 bases are TGTGCCAGCTCACCAATCGGGACTACCTCCTACGAGCAGTACTTC.